These 11 T cell receptor beta chains share one sample of origin, sequenced in a study of tumor and adjacent non-tumor tissue in lung cancer. No cell sorting was done before RNA was extracted from the tissue. TCRbeta libraries were built with three rounds of nested PCR, modified from ARM-PCR. TCRdb re-called the multiplex PCR reads through MiXCR, storing one row per CDR3 protein. The data contain some 200,000 distinct CDR3 sequences, around 71% of them singletons. Sample: lung tumor tissue. Receptors originate from a man in his sixties with non-small cell lung cancer.

This clonotype ranks as medium-sized. This chain connects TRBV11-3 to TRBJ1-1; a weak D match, TRBD1 (6 bases). V lost 6 bases, J lost 0 bases, and 8 bases lay in between. CDR3 length equals 13 residues. Germline CDR1 reads SGHNT; CDR2 reads YENEEA. CDR3 in amino acids: CASSGDMNTEAFF. DNA of the CDR3: TGTGCCAGCAGTGGGGACATGAACACTGAAGCTTTCTTT.

The chain uses TRBV10-2 and TRBJ2-5; D gene uncertain. Germline loops: CDR1 WSHSY, CDR2 SAAADI. The CDR3 has 15 residues. V shed 4 bases and J shed 5 bases, with 17 bases lying between them. The CDR3 bases are TGCGCCAGCAGTGTTTTTGCGGAAGCTGGGGAGACCCAGTACTTC. This codes for CASSVFAEAGETQYF.

The chain recombines TRBV11-2 with TRBJ2-5, with 11 bases lining up with TRBD2. Per the germline V gene, CDR1 is SGHAT and CDR2 is FQNNGV. Trimming cost V 7 bases and J 2 bases; bases outside gene matches: 6. CDR3 length: 15 amino acids. CDR3 bases: TGTGCCAGCACCCGGAGACTAGCGGGGCAAGAGACCCAGTACTTC. This codes for CASTRRLAGQETQYF.

A remark on this clonotype: An end of the junction does not agree with germline; a read error may underlie this. CDR3 in DNA: TGTGCCAGCAGTTTGGCAGGGCAGAACACCGGGGAGCTGTTTTTT. Protein product: CASSLAGQNTGELFF. The gene calls are TRBV5-4 and TRBJ2-2; D might be TRBD1 (5 bases). The CDR3 sequence is 15 residues long. The germline CDR1 and CDR2 sequences are SGHNT and YYREEE (reference sequence).

This clonotype was found a few times. A much bigger clone sits one base away, suggesting this may be a read error. The CDR3 carries no conserved terminal phenylalanine or tryptophan, so it likely arises from a read error. The V and J genes are TRBV29-1 and TRBJ2-7; D may correspond to TRBD1 or TRBD2 (5 bases each). The germline CDR1 and CDR2 sequences are SQVTM and ANQGSEA. V lost 7 bases, J lost 2 bases, and 15 bases lay in between. The CDR3 is 13 residues long. Here the CDR3 DNA reads TGCAGCGCCCGAGATGGGGGTACCTACGAGCAGTACTCC. It codes for CSARDGGTYEQYS.

The V gene is TRBV12-3 or TRBV12-4, the J gene TRBJ2-3; D may correspond to TRBD1 or TRBD2 (5 bases each). This CDR3 has 16 residues. The V end was cut by 3 bases, the J end by 3 bases, with 16 bases between. The CDR3 DNA reads as TGTGCCAGCAGTTTTAATCCGGGGCTTGGGACAGATACGCAGTATTTT. Translated: CASSFNPGLGTDTQYF.

The CDR3 bases are TGTGCCATCAGGGAGAGCGGGGGGGCCGACAATGAGCAGTTCTTC. Translated, it gives CAIRESGGADNEQFF. The gene calls are TRBV10-3 and TRBJ2-1; 10 bases fit TRBD2. In germline, CDR1 is ENHRY, CDR2 SYGVKD. V lost 6 bases to trimming and J lost 5 bases; unmatched junction nucleotides: 7. The CDR3 contains 15 residues.

Comment on this clonotype: Mismatch with germline at one junction end may stem from a read error. This sequence joins TRBV11-2 and TRBJ1-2; tentatively, D is TRBD1 (6 bases). The CDR3 contains 16 residues. CDR1 SGHAT and CDR2 FQNNGV come from the germline V gene. Here the CDR3 reads CASSLMSGGRAQGYTF. For the CDR3, the DNA is TGTGCCAGCAGCTTAATGAGTGGGGGGCGAGCTCAAGGCTATACCTTC.

Comments on this clonotype: This may come from a read error, since a much larger clone is one base off. The chain links TRBV20-1 to TRBJ2-1; 9 bases agree with TRBD2. CDR1 and CDR2 from the germline V gene are DFQATT and SNEGSKA (reference sequence). The CDR3 is 14 residues long. J lost 6 bases, V lost 7 bases, and 10 bases had no gene match. This CDR3 reads CSVRQRGALNEQFF. The CDR3 bases are TGCAGTGTTCGTCAGCGGGGGGCCCTCAATGAGCAGTTCTTC.

The chain links TRBV19 to TRBJ1-2; 7 bases fit TRBD1. The CDR3 runs 14 residues. In germline, CDR1 is LNHDA, CDR2 SQIVND (reference sequence). V trimming: 4 bases; J trimming: 7 bases; junction bases outside the gene matches: 9. CDR3 protein: CASSTSDRLGGYTF. For the CDR3, the DNA is TGTGCCAGTAGTACGTCGGACAGGCTGGGTGGCTACACCTTC.

About this clonotype itself: This may be a read error: a much more frequent sequence differs by one nucleotide. The CDR3 DNA is TGCAGTACTTCACTTCGGATGACTAGCACAGATACGCAGTATTTT. Translated: CSTSLRMTSTDTQYF. The chain links TRBV20-1 to TRBJ2-3; D gene ambiguous. Trimming stripped 8 bases from V and 0 bases from J, with 18 bases between. This CDR3 contains 15 residues. CDR1 DFQATT and CDR2 SNEGSKA come from the germline V gene (reference sequence).